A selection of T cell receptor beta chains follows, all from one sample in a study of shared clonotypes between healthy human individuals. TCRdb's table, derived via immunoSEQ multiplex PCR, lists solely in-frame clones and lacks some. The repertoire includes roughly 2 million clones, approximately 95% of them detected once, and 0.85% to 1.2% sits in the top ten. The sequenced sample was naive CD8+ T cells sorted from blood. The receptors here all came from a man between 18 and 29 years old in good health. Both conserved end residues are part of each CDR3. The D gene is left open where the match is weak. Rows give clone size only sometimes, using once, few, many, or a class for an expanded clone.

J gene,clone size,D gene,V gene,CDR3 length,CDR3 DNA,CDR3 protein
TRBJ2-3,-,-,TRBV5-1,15,TGCGCCAGCAGCCTTACTAGAGAACTAGCAGATACGCAGTATTTT,CASSLTRELADTQYF
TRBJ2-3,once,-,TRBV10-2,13,TGCGCCAGTTACAGGGACCTCACAGATACGCAGTATTTT,CASYRDLTDTQYF
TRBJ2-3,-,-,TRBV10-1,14,TGCGCCAGCAGTGACCTAGGGCTCCCAGATACGCAGTATTTT,CASSDLGLPDTQYF
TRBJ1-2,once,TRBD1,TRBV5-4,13,TGTGCCAGCAGCCCGGGACAGGGCTTTGGCTACACCTTC,CASSPGQGFGYTF
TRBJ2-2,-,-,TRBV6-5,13,TGTGCCAGCAGTAACCCGGGGACCGGGGAGCTGTTTTTT,CASSNPGTGELFF
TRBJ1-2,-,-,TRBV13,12,TGTGCCAGCAGCTTATCGAGGGATGGCTACACCTTC,CASSLSRDGYTF
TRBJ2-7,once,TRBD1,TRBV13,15,TGTGCCAGCAGCTTTGAGGCTGGACAGGGCTACGAGCAGTACTTC,CASSFEAGQGYEQYF
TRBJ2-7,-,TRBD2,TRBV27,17,TGTGCCAGCAGTTTAGGTTCGGGACTAGCGGGAGCTACCGAGCAGTACTTC,CASSLGSGLAGATEQYF
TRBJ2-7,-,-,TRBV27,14,TGTGCCAGCAGTTTCCCGGGCCAACGGGCCGAGCAGTACTTC,CASSFPGQRAEQYF
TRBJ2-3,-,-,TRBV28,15,TGTGCCAGCAGTTGGGCGGCAGATCCGGCAGATACGCAGTATTTT,CASSWAADPADTQYF
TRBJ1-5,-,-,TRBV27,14,TGTGCCAGTAGGTACTCGGGGAGCAATCAGCCCCAGCATTTT,CASRYSGSNQPQHF
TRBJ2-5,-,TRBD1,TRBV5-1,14,TGCGCCAGCAGCCCTGGGACAGGACAAGAGACCCAGTACTTC,CASSPGTGQETQYF
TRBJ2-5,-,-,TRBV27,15,TGTGCCAGCAGTTTCATCCCGGCTGGCCAAGAGACCCAGTACTTC,CASSFIPAGQETQYF
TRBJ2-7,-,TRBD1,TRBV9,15,TGTGCCAGCAGCGGAGCCGGGACAGAGGACTACGAGCAGTACTTC,CASSGAGTEDYEQYF
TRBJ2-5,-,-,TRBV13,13,TGTGCCAGCAGCATTACTAGTGGGGAGACCCAGTACTTC,CASSITSGETQYF
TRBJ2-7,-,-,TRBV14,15,TGTGCCAGCAGCCTATACATTGATAGCTCCTACGAGCAGTACTTC,CASSLYIDSSYEQYF
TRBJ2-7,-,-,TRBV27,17,TGTGCCAGCAGTTCCTTACCCGGGACACTAAGCTCCTACGAGCAGTACTTC,CASSSLPGTLSSYEQYF
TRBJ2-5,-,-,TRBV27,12,TGTGCCAGCAGTCAGGGTGGGGAGACCCAGTACTTC,CASSQGGETQYF
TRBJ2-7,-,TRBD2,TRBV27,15,TGTGCCAGCAGTTTAGGGAGCGGGAGGGCCTACGAGCAGTACTTC,CASSLGSGRAYEQYF
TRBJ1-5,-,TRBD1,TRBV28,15,TGTGCCAGCAGTCCAGGGGGAACCATCAATCAGCCCCAGCATTTT,CASSPGGTINQPQHF
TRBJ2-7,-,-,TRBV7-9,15,TGTGCCAGCAGCTTAGGGTCACAGGCCCCCTACGAGCAGTACTTC,CASSLGSQAPYEQYF
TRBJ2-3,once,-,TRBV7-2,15,TGTGCCAGCAGCTTAGGGGACACTAGCACAGATACGCAGTATTTT,CASSLGDTSTDTQYF
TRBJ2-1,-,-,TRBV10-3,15,TGTGCCATCAGTGAGCCTGTGGTGGGTGCGAATGAGCAGTTCTTC,CAISEPVVGANEQFF
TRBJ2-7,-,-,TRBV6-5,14,TGTGCCAGCAGTTACTCTGGCGGAACCTACGAGCAGTACTTC,CASSYSGGTYEQYF
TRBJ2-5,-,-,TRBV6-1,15,TGTGCCAGCAGTCCCTCTTCGGGGAATGGCGAGACCCAGTACTTC,CASSPSSGNGETQYF
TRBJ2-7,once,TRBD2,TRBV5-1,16,TGCGCCAGCAGCCTTGGTACTAGCGGGCTTACCTACGAGCAGTACTTC,CASSLGTSGLTYEQYF
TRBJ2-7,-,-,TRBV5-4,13,TGTGCCAGCAGCTTGTCGGTCGGCTACGAGCAGTACTTC,CASSLSVGYEQYF
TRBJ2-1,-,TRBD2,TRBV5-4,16,TGTGCCAGCAGCTTGCCGATAGCGGGGGGTTACAATGAGCAGTTCTTC,CASSLPIAGGYNEQFF
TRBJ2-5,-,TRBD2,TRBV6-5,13,TGTGCCAGCAGACTAGCGGGAGGGAAGACCCAGTACTTC,CASRLAGGKTQYF
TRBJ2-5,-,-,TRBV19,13,TGTGCCAGTAGTCAGCGGAATGAAGAGACCCAGTACTTC,CASSQRNEETQYF
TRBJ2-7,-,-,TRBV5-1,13,TGCGCCAGCAGAAGAGACACTGGCAACGAGCAGTACTTC,CASRRDTGNEQYF
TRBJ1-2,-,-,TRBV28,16,TGTGCCAGCAGTCTACCATATCAGACAGGAATATATGGCTACACCTTC,CASSLPYQTGIYGYTF
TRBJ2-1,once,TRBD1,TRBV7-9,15,TGTGCCAGCAGCCTAGGACAGGGGGCCTACAATGAGCAGTTCTTC,CASSLGQGAYNEQFF
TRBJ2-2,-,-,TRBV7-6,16,TGTGCCAGCAGCTTAGAGAGCTTCGCGAACACCGGGGAGCTGTTTTTT,CASSLESFANTGELFF
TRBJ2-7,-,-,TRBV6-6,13,TGTGCCAGCACCATGGACGGAGCCTACGAGCAGTACTTC,CASTMDGAYEQYF
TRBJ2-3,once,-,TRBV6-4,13,TGTGCCAGCAGTGACTTTGGGGGAGATACGCAGTATTTT,CASSDFGGDTQYF
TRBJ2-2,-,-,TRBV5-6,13,TGTGCCAGCAGCTGGTCAGGGGCCGGGGAGCTGTTTTTT,CASSWSGAGELFF
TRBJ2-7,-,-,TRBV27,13,TGTGCCGTTACCGGGGCAGGGGGGCACGAGCAGTACTTC,CAVTGAGGHEQYF
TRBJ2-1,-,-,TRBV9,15,TGTGCCAGCAGCGTAGGCGGCGGGTACGAAAATGAGCAGTTCTTC,CASSVGGGYENEQFF
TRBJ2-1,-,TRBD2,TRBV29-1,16,TGCAGCGTTGAAGACGGGGGACTAGCGGGTTGGTATGAGCAGTTCTTC,CSVEDGGLAGWYEQFF
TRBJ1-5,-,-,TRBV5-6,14,TGTGCCAGCAGCTTTGGCGGAAGCAATCAGCCCCAGCATTTT,CASSFGGSNQPQHF
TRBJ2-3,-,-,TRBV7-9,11,TGTGCCAGCAGCCTTATAGATACGCAGTATTTT,CASSLIDTQYF
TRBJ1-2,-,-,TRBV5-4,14,TGTGCCAGCAGCTTCTGGGGTACTAACTATGGCTACACCTTC,CASSFWGTNYGYTF
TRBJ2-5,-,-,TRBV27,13,TGTGCCAGCAGTTTATCCTCCTGGGAGACCCAGTACTTC,CASSLSSWETQYF
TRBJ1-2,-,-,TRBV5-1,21,TGCGCCAGCAGCCCTCCTTTAGGGCCGTTCGACCGCTCCGGGTTTAACTATGGCTACACCTTC,CASSPPLGPFDRSGFNYGYTF
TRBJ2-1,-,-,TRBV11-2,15,TGTGCCAGCAGCTTAGCGGGACATTTTGCAAATGAGCAGTTCTTC,CASSLAGHFANEQFF
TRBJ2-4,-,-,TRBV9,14,TGTGCCAGCAGCCTCGGGGGAGCCAAAAACATTCAGTACTTC,CASSLGGAKNIQYF
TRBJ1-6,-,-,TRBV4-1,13,TGCGCCAGCAGCCCGGTACCAAATTCACCCCTCCACTTT,CASSPVPNSPLHF
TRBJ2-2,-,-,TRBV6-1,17,TGTGCCAGCAGTGGGACCGAAAAGGCTAGAAACACCGGGGAGCTGTTTTTT,CASSGTEKARNTGELFF
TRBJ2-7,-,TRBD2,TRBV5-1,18,TGCGCCAGCAGCTTGGTGCCTAGCGGGGGGTCACTCTCCTACGAGCAGTACTTC,CASSLVPSGGSLSYEQYF
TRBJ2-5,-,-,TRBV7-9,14,TGTGCCAGCAGCTTAAGCGGGTACCAAGAGACCCAGTACTTC,CASSLSGYQETQYF
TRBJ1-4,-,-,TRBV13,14,TGTGCCAGCAGCCTAGGACGGAATAATGAAAAACTGTTTTTT,CASSLGRNNEKLFF
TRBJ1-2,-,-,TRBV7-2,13,TGTGCCAGCAGCTTAGGTGCACTCGATGGCTACACCTTC,CASSLGALDGYTF
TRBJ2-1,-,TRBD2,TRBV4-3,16,TGCGCCAGCAGCCCCGGACTAGCGGGTTCCTACAATGAGCAGTTCTTC,CASSPGLAGSYNEQFF
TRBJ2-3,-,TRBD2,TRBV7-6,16,TGTGCCAGCAGCATGGGACTAGCGGGGAGCACAGATACGCAGTATTTT,CASSMGLAGSTDTQYF